The 20 T cell receptor beta chains listed next were all sequenced from one sample in a study of tissue T cells after allogeneic stem cell transplantation. Clones were sequenced by immunoSEQ multiplex PCR, and TCRdb holds only the in-frame ones, with some missing. Of about 6,800 clones detected, roughly 60% appear once; the ten largest clones hold around 20%. This specimen consisted of duodenum tissue, obtained at autopsy. The receptors derive from a female donor older than 55 with lung cancer.

V is TRBV29-1 and J is TRBJ2-5; the match to TRBD2 covers 7 bases. This CDR3 contains 14 residues. Germline CDR1 SQVTM, CDR2 ANQGSEA. Trimming took 6 bases from V and 2 from J; bases not matched to a gene: 9. The DNA for the CDR3 is TGCAGCGTCATAAGCGGGGTCAGGCAAGAGACCCAGTACTTC. This sequence encodes CSVISGVRQETQYF.

The rearrangement joins TRBV7-9 to TRBJ2-1; 9 positions match TRBD1. This CDR3 spans 15 amino acids. The germline V gene has CDR1 SEHNR and CDR2 FQNEAQ (reference sequence). J gave up 9 bases and V 3 bases, and 9 bases lay outside the gene matches. The CDR3 region is CASSLRQGGVGEQFF. The CDR3 nucleotides read TGTGCCAGCAGCTTGCGACAGGGGGGAGTGGGTGAGCAGTTCTTC.

This chain links TRBV2 with TRBJ1-2; D gene uncertain. This CDR3 contains 14 residues. Germline CDR1 is SNHLY and CDR2 is FYNNEI. The germline V and J ends were trimmed by 7 bases and 3 bases, with 15 bases remaining between them. This chain's CDR3 is CASTLVGFDYGYTF. CDR3 sequence (DNA): TGTGCCAGCACCCTGGTAGGGTTTGACTATGGCTACACCTTC.

The chain recombines TRBV5-5 with TRBJ1-1; 7 bases map to TRBD1. CDR1 and CDR2 from the germline V gene are SGHKS and YYEKEE (reference sequence). J was trimmed by 1 base and V by 4 bases; bases with no gene match: 4. The CDR3 has 14 amino acids. The CDR3: CASSLGQTNTEAFF. The CDR3 DNA reads as TGTGCCAGCAGCCTGGGACAGACGAACACTGAAGCTTTCTTT.

V is TRBV3-1 (or the pseudogene TRBV3-2) and J is TRBJ2-1; possible D gene TRBD2, 5 bases. Germline lookup yields CDR1 LGHDT and CDR2 YNNKEL (reference sequence). The V gene lost 5 bases and the J gene lost 5 bases, with 10 bases spanning the gap. This CDR3 has 13 residues. DNA of the CDR3: TGTGCCAGCAGCGCCCGACTAAACAATGAGCAGTTCTTC. Translated: CASSARLNNEQFF.

There are a few counts of this clone. The V gene is TRBV2, the J gene TRBJ2-5, with D perhaps TRBD2 (5 bases). V dropped 6 bases and J dropped 0 bases, with 14 bases sitting between them. The CDR3 is made up of 15 amino acids. The germline CDR1 and CDR2 sequences are SNHLY and FYNNEI. CDR3 residues: CASSARSGHQETQYF. In DNA, the CDR3 is TGTGCCAGCAGCGCGCGAAGCGGACACCAAGAGACCCAGTACTTC.

This clone was seen only a few times. V gene TRBV18 combines with J gene TRBJ2-7; the match to TRBD1 covers 9 bases. The CDR3 loop spans 14 amino acids. Germline values: CDR1 KGHSH, CDR2 LQKENI. Trimming at V came to 2 bases and at J to 6 bases, leaving 5 bases not matched to a gene. The CDR3 DNA reads TGTGCCAGCTCACCAAACAGGGGGCGCGGCGAGCAGTACTTC. This gives the protein CASSPNRGRGEQYF.

The chain recombines TRBV20-1 with TRBJ2-1; D remains ambiguous. Germline V gene lookup returns CDR1 DFQATT and CDR2 SNEGSKA (reference sequence). This CDR3 spans 11 amino acids. Trimming removed 6 bases at V and 2 bases at J, with 5 bases between. CDR3 in DNA: TGCAGTGCGGTGCCCTACAATGAGCAGTTCTTC. Its translation is CSAVPYNEQFF.

The gene calls are TRBV12-3 or TRBV12-4 and TRBJ1-1, with 7 nucleotides matching TRBD1. The ends lost 6 bases at V and 7 bases at J; junction bases unmatched: 8. This CDR3 is 13 amino acids long. CDR3 sequence reads: CASRPTGVGEAFF. Here the CDR3 DNA reads TGTGCCAGCAGGCCCACAGGGGTGGGTGAAGCTTTCTTT.

The chain is built from TRBV7-2 and TRBJ2-7; 7 positions match TRBD1. The CDR3 spans 15 residues. Germline V gene data show CDR1 as SGHTA and CDR2 as FQGNSA. V lost 2 bases and J lost 5; bases outside the gene matches: 9. CDR3 sequence reads: CASSLRTGSGHEQYF. Here the CDR3 DNA reads TGTGCCAGCAGCTTAAGGACAGGAAGTGGACACGAGCAGTACTTC.

The chain employs TRBV7-8 and TRBJ2-2; 7 nucleotides align to TRBD2. The CDR3 extends over 16 amino acids. V shed 0 bases and J 0 bases; nucleotides not matched to a gene: 1. Looked up from germline, CDR1 is SGHVS and CDR2 is FQNEAQ. CDR3 nucleotides: TGTGCCAGCAGCTTAGCCGGGACTACGAACACCGGGGAGCTGTTTTTT. As protein: CASSLAGTTNTGELFF.

This clone occurred a few times. The chain employs TRBV9 and TRBJ2-1; 9 bases line up with TRBD2. Germline CDR1 is SGDLS and CDR2 is YYNGEE. With 4 bases clipped from V and 2 bases from J, the junction kept 13 bases outside the gene matches. CDR3 size: 18 residues. The CDR3 DNA reads TGTGCCAGCAGCTCCCGAGGGGGGGCTAGCGGGGCCTACAATGAGCAGTTCTTC. This codes for CASSSRGGASGAYNEQFF.

The V and J genes are TRBV16 and TRBJ1-2; TRBD1 matches at 7 bases. V was pared by 1 base and J by 4 bases, with 6 bases of the junction left unmatched. The germline CDR1 and CDR2 sequences are KGHSY and FQNENV. The CDR3 consists of 15 residues. CDR3: CASSQFKGAGYGYTF. The CDR3 nucleotides read TGTGCCAGCAGCCAATTTAAGGGGGCAGGCTATGGCTACACCTTC.

This chain joins TRBV7-2 and TRBJ1-4; 9 nucleotides agree with TRBD1. Germline CDR1 is SGHTA and CDR2 is FQGNSA. With 2 bases clipped from V and 7 bases from J, the junction kept 2 bases outside the gene matches. This CDR3 is built from 14 residues. In nucleotides, the CDR3 is TGTGCCAGCAGCTTACAACAGGGGGCTGAAAAACTGTTTTTT. Its protein product is CASSLQQGAEKLFF. The full variable domain, rest sourced from reference TRBV7-2 and TRBJ1-4, is GAGVSQSPSNKVTEKGKDVELRCDPISGHTALYWYRQSLGQGLEFLIYFQGNSAPDKSGLPSDRFSAERTGGSVSTLTIQRTQQEDSAVYLCASSLQQGAEKLFFGSGTQLSVL.

V is TRBV9 and J is TRBJ2-7; no firm D call. The V end lost 4 bases, the J end lost 7 bases, and 15 bases lay between the germline ends. CDR1 is SGDLS, CDR2 YYNGEE, per germline. CDR3 length equals 13 residues. CDR3 in DNA: TGTGCCAGCAGCCTTATTCCCACCGAGGAGCAGTACTTC. This codes for CASSLIPTEEQYF.

V and J are TRBV7-2 and TRBJ1-6, with D unclear. This CDR3 has 15 amino acids. Trimming took off 5 bases at V and 5 bases at J, with 13 bases between the two ends. The germline V gene encodes CDR1 SGHTA and CDR2 FQGNSA. DNA for the CDR3: TGTGCCAGCAGCGTCAGGTTTCGGAATAATTCACCCCTCCACTTT. This sequence encodes CASSVRFRNNSPLHF.

The chain has TRBV19 and TRBJ1-1; no definite D call. The CDR3 loop spans 15 amino acids. V was trimmed by 3 bases and J by 5 bases, leaving 16 bases between them. The germline V gene encodes CDR1 LNHDA and CDR2 SQIVND (reference sequence). This CDR3 reads CASSIPASLRTEAFF. CDR3 DNA: TGTGCCAGTAGTATCCCGGCCTCCCTGAGGACTGAAGCTTTCTTT.

The chain has TRBV27 and TRBJ1-2; the match to TRBD1 covers 9 bases. The junction had 12 bases not matched to a gene; V was cut back by 5 bases and J by 8 bases. This CDR3 contains 15 residues. The V gene's germline CDR1 is MNHEY and CDR2 SMNVEV (reference sequence). CDR3 sequence: CASSLKWTGAGGYTF. CDR3 nucleotide sequence: TGTGCCAGCAGTCTCAAATGGACAGGGGCGGGCGGCTACACCTTC.

This clone occurred a few times. The rearrangement uses TRBV2 and TRBJ2-6; no clear D. Germline V gene sequence: CDR1 SNHLY, CDR2 FYNNEI. V shed 0 bases and J shed 1 base, with 4 bases lying between them. This CDR3 spans 15 amino acids. The CDR3 nucleotides are TGTGCCAGCAGTGAAGCGGGGTCTGGGGCCAACGTCCTGACTTTC. This gives the protein CASSEAGSGANVLTF.

The J gene is TRBJ2-7, the V gene TRBV19, with a tentative D call TRBD2 (7 bases). Trimming removed 4 bases at V and 4 bases at J, with 14 bases between. Germline loops: CDR1 LNHDA, CDR2 SQIVND (reference sequence). The CDR3 spans 14 residues. CDR3 nucleotides: TGTGCCAGTAGTACGGGGGGCTTTGGGTACGAGCAGTACTTC. It yields the protein CASSTGGFGYEQYF.